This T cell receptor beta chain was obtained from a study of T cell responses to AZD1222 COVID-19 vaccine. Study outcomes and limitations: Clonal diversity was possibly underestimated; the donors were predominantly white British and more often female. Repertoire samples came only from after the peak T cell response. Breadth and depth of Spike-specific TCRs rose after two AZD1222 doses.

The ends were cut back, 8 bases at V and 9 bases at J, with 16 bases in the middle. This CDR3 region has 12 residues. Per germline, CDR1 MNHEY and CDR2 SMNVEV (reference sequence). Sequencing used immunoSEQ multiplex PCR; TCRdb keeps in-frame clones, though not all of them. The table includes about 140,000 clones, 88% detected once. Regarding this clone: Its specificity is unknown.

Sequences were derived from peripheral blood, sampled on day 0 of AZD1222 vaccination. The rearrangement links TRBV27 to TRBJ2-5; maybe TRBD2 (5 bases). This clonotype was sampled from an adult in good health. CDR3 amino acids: CASAGPTGAQYF. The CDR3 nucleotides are TGTGCCAGCGCCGGGCCCACCGGGGCCCAGTACTTC.